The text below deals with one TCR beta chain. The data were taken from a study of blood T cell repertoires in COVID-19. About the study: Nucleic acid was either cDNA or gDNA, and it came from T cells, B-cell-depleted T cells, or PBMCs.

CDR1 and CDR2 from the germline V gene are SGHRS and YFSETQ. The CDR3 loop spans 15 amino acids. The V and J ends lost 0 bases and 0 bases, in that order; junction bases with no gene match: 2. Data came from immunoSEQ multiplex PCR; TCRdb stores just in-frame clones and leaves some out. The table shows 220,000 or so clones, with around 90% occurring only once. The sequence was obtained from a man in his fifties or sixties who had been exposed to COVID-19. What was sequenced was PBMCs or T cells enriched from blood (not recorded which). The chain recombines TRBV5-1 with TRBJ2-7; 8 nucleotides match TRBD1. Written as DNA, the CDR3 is TGCGCCAGCAGCTTGGGGACAGGGAACTCCTACGAGCAGTACTTC. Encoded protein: CASSLGTGNSYEQYF.